These T cell receptor beta chains were read from a single sample in a study of T cell responses to AZD1222 COVID-19 vaccine. The protocol was immunoSEQ multiplex PCR, while the TCRdb copy is restricted to in-frame clones and leaves out a portion. The repertoire includes around 85,000 clones, 70% to 90% of them detected once, and approximately 6% sits in the top ten. The source was peripheral blood, collected on day 0 of AZD1222 vaccination. The source is an adult in good health. The CDR3 runs from the conserved cysteine through the conserved F or W. The D gene is left open where the match is weak. The listing skips clone size in some rows; elsewhere it reads once, few, many or a size class.

J,D,V,size,CDR3
TRBJ2-3,TRBD2,TRBV11-3,-,CASSLGPGGSQYF
TRBJ2-7,TRBD2,TRBV4-1,-,CASSPAMAGAYEQYF
TRBJ2-2,-,TRBV29-1,-,CSASNTGELFF
TRBJ1-5,-,TRBV19,-,CASSNQGAHQPQHF
TRBJ1-1,-,TRBV6-5,once,CASSYTQGLYTEAFF
TRBJ2-1,-,TRBV19,-,CASSIISGSRYNEQFF
TRBJ2-2,TRBD1,TRBV24-1,-,CATSDPGQSGELFF
TRBJ1-1,-,TRBV19,-,CASSTKALAAEAFF
TRBJ2-1,-,TRBV2,-,CASSQGPTTVYNEQFF
TRBJ2-1,-,TRBV4-2,-,CASSQGGENEQFF
TRBJ1-5,TRBD1,TRBV27,-,CASSLTGSQPQHF
TRBJ1-6,TRBD1,TRBV6-5,few,CASSVTGVNSPLHF
TRBJ2-1,TRBD2,TRBV12-3/TRBV12-4,once,CASTQRESNEQFF
TRBJ1-1,-,TRBV29-1,-,CSVVGGPEAFF
TRBJ2-5,-,TRBV12-3/TRBV12-4,once,CASSFRAQETQYF
TRBJ2-1,TRBD2,TRBV4-1,-,CASSQDSPSGSSDEQFF
TRBJ1-6,-,TRBV3-1/TRBV3-2,-,CASSQGSYNSPLHF
TRBJ2-7,TRBD1,TRBV18,-,CASSPGTGGYEQYF
TRBJ1-1,-,TRBV6-6,-,CASSLGGTNTEAFF
TRBJ2-7,TRBD1,TRBV29-1,-,CSVSLGQGYEQYF
TRBJ1-4,-,TRBV27,-,CASSLSGGIANEKLFF
TRBJ2-7,TRBD1,TRBV5-8,-,CASSPGTGGSYEQYF
TRBJ1-2,-,TRBV11-3,once,CASRPKGGSNYGYTF
TRBJ2-7,-,TRBV10-1,-,CASSENPFWGTCYEQYF
TRBJ2-2,-,TRBV25-1,-,CASSERGSGELFF
TRBJ2-1,-,TRBV9,-,CASSVGAESYNEQFF
TRBJ1-2,TRBD1,TRBV5-4,once,CASSSRVTGENYGYTF
TRBJ1-1,-,TRBV6-2/TRBV6-3,-,CASSYGAFNTEAFF